The T cell receptor beta chain under discussion was sequenced for a study of blood T cell repertoires in COVID-19. Across the study: The analysed material was cDNA or gDNA that came from T cells, B-cell-depleted T cells, or PBMCs.

TCRdb keeps only in-frame clones here, not all; method: immunoSEQ multiplex PCR. The data contain 200,000 to 250,000 clones, roughly four fifths of them singletons. This CDR3 comprises 14 residues. Deletions cut 5 bases from V and 2 bases from J, with 12 bases between. In germline, CDR1 is SNHLY, CDR2 FYNNEI. Material for sequencing was PBMCs or T cells enriched from blood (not recorded which). The receptor was derived from a woman between 50 and 59 years old who had been exposed to COVID-19. The chain links TRBV2 to TRBJ1-1; D is undetermined. Here the CDR3 reads CASSLAWGNTEAFF. The CDR3 DNA follows: TGTGCCAGCAGTCTAGCCTGGGGTAACACTGAAGCTTTCTTT.